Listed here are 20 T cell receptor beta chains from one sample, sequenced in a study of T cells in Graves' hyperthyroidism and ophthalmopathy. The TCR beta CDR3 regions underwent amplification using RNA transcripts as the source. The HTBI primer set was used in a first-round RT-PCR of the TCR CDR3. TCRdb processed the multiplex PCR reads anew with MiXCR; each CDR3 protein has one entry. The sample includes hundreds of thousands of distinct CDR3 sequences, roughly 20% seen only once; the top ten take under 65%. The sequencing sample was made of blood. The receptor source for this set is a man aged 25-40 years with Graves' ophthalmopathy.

CDR3 in DNA: TGTGCCAGCAGCCAAGGCCAGGGGAACACCGGGGAGCTGTTTTTT. Encoded protein: CASSQGQGNTGELFF. The chain links TRBV3-1 to TRBJ2-2, with D maybe TRBD1 (5 bases). The CDR3 is 15 residues long. Germline V gene sequence: CDR1 LGHDT, CDR2 YNNKEL (reference sequence). With 1 base removed from V and 1 base from J, the gap between germline ends came to 7 bases.

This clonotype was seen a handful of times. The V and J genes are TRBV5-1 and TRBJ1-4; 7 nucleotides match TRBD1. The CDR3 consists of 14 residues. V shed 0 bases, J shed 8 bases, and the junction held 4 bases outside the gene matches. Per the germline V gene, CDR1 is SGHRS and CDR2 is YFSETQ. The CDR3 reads CASSLVQGGEKLFF. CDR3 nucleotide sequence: TGCGCCAGCAGCTTGGTTCAGGGGGGCGAAAAACTGTTTTTT.

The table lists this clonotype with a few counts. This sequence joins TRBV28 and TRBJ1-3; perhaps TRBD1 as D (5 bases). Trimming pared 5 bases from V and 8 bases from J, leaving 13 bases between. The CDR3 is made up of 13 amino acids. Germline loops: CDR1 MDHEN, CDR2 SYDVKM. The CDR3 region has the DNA TGTGCCAGCAGTCCCCCGCAGGGAGACACCATATATTTT. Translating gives CASSPPQGDTIYF.

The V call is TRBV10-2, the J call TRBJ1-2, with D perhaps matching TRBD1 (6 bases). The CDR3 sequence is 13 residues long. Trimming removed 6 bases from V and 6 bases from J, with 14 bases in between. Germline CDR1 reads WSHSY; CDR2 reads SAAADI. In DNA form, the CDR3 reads TGCGCCAGCAGGGAACAGGGTTGGGATGGCTACACCTTC. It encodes CASREQGWDGYTF.

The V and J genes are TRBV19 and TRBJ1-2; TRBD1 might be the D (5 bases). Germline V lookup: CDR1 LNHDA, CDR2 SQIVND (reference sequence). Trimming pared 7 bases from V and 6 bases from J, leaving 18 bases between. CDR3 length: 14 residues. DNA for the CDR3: TGTGCCAGTACCGGATGGGACCGATGGCATGGCTACACCTTC. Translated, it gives CASTGWDRWHGYTF.

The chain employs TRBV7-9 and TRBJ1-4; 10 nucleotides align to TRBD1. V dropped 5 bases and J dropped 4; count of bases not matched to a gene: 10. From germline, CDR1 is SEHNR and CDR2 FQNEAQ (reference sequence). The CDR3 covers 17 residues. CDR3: CASSDSGTGVGNEKLFF. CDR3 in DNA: TGTGCCAGCAGCGACTCCGGGACAGGGGTGGGTAATGAAAAACTGTTTTTT.

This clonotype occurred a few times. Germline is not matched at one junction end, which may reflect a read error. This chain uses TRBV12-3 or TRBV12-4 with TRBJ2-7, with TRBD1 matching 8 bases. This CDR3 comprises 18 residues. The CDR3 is CASGFVGTGPLSSYEQYF. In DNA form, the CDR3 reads TGTGCCAGCGGTTTCGTCGGGACAGGCCCGCTAAGCTCCTACGAGCAGTACTTC.

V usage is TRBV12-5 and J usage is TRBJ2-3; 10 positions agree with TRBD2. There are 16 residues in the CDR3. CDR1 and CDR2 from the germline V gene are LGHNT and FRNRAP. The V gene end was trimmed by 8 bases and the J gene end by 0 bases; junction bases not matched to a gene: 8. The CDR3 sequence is CASSATSGTSTDTQYF. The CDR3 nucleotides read TGTGCTAGTTCCGCCACTAGCGGGACCAGCACAGATACGCAGTATTTT.

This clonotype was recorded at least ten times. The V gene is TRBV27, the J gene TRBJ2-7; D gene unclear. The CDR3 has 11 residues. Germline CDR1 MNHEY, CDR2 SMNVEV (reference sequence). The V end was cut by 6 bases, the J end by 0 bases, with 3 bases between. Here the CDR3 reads CASRNSYEQYF. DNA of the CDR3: TGTGCCAGCAGGAACTCCTACGAGCAGTACTTC.

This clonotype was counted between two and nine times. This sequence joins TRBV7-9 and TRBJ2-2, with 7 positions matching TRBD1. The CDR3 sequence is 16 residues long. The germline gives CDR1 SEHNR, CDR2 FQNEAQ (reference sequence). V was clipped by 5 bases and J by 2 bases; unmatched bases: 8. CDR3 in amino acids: CASSPSGTVNTGELFF. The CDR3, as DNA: TGTGCCAGCAGCCCCTCCGGGACAGTAAACACCGGGGAGCTGTTTTTT.

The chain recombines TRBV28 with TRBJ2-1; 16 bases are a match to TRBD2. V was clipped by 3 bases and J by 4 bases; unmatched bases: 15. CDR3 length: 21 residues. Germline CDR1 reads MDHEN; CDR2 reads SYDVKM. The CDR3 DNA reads TGTGCCAGCAGTTTTCCACCGGGACTAGCGGGAGGGCCAAAAGGGTACAATGAGCAGTTCTTC. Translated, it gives CASSFPPGLAGGPKGYNEQFF.

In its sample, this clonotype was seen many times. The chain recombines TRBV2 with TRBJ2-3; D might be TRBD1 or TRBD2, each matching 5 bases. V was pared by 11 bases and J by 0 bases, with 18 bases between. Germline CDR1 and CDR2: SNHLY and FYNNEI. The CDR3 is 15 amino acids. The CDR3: CAVPGTEPSTDTQYF. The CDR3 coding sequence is TGTGCCGTACCGGGGACGGAACCTAGCACAGATACGCAGTATTTT.

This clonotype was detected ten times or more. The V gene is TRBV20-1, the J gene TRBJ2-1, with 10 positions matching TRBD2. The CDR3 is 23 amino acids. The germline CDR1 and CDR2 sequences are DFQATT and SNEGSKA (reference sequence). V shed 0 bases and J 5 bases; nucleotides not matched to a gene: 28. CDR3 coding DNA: TGCAGTGCTAGAGATTCTAGGTTAGGGAGGCTAGCGGGAGATTTGGCAATCCACAATGAGCAGTTCTTC. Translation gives CSARDSRLGRLAGDLAIHNEQFF.

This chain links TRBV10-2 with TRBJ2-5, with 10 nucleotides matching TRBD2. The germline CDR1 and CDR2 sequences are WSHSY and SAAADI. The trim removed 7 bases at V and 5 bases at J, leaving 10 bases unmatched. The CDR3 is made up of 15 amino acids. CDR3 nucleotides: TGCGCCAGCACCCGGACTAGCGGAGGGGGGGAGACCCAGTACTTC. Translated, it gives CASTRTSGGGETQYF.

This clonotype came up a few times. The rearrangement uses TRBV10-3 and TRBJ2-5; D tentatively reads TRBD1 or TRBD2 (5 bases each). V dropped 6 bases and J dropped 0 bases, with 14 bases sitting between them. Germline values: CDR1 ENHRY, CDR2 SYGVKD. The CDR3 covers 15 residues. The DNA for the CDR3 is TGTGCCATCAGAGCGGCAGGGACCAACCAAGAGACCCAGTACTTC. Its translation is CAIRAAGTNQETQYF.

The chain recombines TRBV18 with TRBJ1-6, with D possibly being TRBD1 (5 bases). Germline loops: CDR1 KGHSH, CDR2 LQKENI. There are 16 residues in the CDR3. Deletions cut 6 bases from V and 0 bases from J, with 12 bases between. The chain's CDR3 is CASSREGNSYNSPLHF. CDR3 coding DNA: TGTGCCAGCTCCCGGGAGGGGAACTCCTATAATTCACCCCTCCACTTT.

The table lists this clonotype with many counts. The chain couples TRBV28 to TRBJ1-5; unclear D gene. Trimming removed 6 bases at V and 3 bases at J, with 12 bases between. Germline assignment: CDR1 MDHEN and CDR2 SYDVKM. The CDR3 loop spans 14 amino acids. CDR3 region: CASRPDKFNQPQHF. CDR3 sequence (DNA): TGTGCCAGCAGACCAGACAAGTTCAATCAGCCCCAGCATTTT.

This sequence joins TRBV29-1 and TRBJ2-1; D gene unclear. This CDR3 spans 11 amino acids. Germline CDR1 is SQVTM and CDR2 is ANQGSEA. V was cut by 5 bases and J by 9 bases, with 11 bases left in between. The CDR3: CSVLGRGEQFF. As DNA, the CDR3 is TGCAGCGTTCTAGGTCGAGGTGAGCAGTTCTTC.

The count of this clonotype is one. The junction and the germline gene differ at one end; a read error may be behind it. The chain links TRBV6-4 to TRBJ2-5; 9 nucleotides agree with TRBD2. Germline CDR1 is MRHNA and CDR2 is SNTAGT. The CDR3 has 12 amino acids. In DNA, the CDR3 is TGTGCCATCAGTGCGGGGGGGCAGACCCAGTACTTC. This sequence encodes CAISAGGQTQYF.

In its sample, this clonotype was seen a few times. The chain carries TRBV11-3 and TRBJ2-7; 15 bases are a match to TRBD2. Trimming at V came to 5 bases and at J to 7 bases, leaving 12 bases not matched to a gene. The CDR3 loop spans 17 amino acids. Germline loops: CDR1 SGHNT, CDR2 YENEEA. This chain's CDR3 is CASSAPGLAGGYGEQYF. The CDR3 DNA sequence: TGTGCCAGCAGCGCACCGGGACTAGCGGGAGGATACGGAGAGCAGTACTTC.